These 5 T cell receptor beta chains originate from one sample sequenced in a study of blood T cell repertoires in COVID-19. Some clones are missing from TCRdb's copy, which holds only in-frame ones; the method was immunoSEQ multiplex PCR. The data hold approximately 440,000 clones, with about nine tenths observed a single time. Sequencing used PBMCs or T cells enriched from blood (not recorded which). These receptors all stem from a young woman who had recovered from COVID-19.

This clone was seen just once. V gene TRBV5-1 combines with J gene TRBJ2-3, with TRBD1 matching over 7 bases. The CDR3 has 15 residues. The V gene's germline CDR1 is SGHRS and CDR2 YFSETQ. V lost 7 bases to trimming and J lost 2 bases; unmatched junction nucleotides: 10. The CDR3 DNA reads as TGCGCCAGCCGACTAAAGACAGGGCCCACAGATACGCAGTATTTT. Translated, it gives CASRLKTGPTDTQYF.

This chain uses TRBV5-1 with TRBJ2-5, with 14 nucleotides matching TRBD2. CDR1 SGHRS and CDR2 YFSETQ come from the germline V gene. The CDR3 has 16 residues. V gave up 4 bases and J gave up 3 bases; unmatched junction bases: 5. In DNA form, the CDR3 reads TGCGCCAGCAGCCCCCAGGGACTAGCGGGGGAAGAGACCCAGTACTTC. Amino acid sequence: CASSPQGLAGEETQYF.

This chain uses TRBV4-2 with TRBJ1-2; D unclear. This CDR3 has 13 amino acids. The germline gives CDR1 LGHNA, CDR2 YNFKEQ. Trimming took 0 bases from V and 4 from J, leaving 6 bases between them. The CDR3 bases are TGTGCCAGCAGCCAAGATCGCAGCTATGGCTACACCTTC. It is translated as CASSQDRSYGYTF.

This clone was counted a single time. This chain links TRBV5-5 with TRBJ2-3; D gene unclear. CDR1 SGHKS and CDR2 YYEKEE come from the germline V gene (reference sequence). There are 15 residues in the CDR3. V was pared by 4 bases and J by 0 bases, with 12 bases between. CDR3 nucleotide sequence: TGTGCCAGCAGCCCTATCAGGTCGAGCACAGATACGCAGTATTTT. It is translated as CASSPIRSSTDTQYF.

V usage is TRBV12-3 or TRBV12-4 and J usage is TRBJ2-5; D is unclear. This CDR3 has 13 residues. Trimming removed 2 bases from V and 2 bases from J, with 6 bases in between. The DNA for the CDR3 is TGTGCCAGCAGTTTAATGAGGCAAGAGACCCAGTACTTC. Its protein is CASSLMRQETQYF.